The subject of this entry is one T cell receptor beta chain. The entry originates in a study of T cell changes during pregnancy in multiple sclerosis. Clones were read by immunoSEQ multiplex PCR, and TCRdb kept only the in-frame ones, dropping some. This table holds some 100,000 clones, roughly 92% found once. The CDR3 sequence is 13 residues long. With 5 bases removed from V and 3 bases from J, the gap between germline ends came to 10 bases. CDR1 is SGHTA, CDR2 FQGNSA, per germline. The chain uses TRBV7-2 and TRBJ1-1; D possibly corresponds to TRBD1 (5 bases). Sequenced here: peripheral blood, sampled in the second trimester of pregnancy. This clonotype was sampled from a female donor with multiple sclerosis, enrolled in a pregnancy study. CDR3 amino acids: CASSPQGHTEAFF. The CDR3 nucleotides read TGTGCCAGCAGCCCCCAGGGTCACACTGAAGCTTTCTTT.